The 6 T cell receptor beta chains reported below all come from one sample, sequenced in a study of T cells expressing NK-cell markers. TCRdb derives one entry per CDR3 protein from the 5' RACE reads, leaving out DNA. The sample totals over 250,000 distinct CDR3 sequences; its top ten clones hold around 4.3%. Sequencing was performed on blood T cells: a sorted CD56 or NKG2C T cell subset, CD4+ or CD8+ T cells, or bulk PBMC T cells (not recorded which). The receptors come from a woman between 18 and 70 years old in good health.

This chain connects TRBV18 to TRBJ1-1; TCRdb picks TRBD1, but there is no DNA to check that call. This CDR3 spans 15 amino acids. Germline-derived CDR1 and CDR2 are KGHSH and LQKENI. CDR3 loop: CASSQDRGRRTEAFF.

The chain couples TRBV9 to TRBJ2-7; TCRdb returns TRBD2, unconfirmable since there is no DNA. Germline V lookup: CDR1 SGDLS, CDR2 YYNGEE. The CDR3 extends over 13 amino acids. CDR3 residues: CASSAGLGYEQYF.

This chain connects TRBV5-8 to TRBJ2-2. Looked up from germline, CDR1 is SGHTS and CDR2 is YDEGEE. This CDR3 is built from 14 residues. This chain's CDR3 is CASSFYPNTGELFF.

The genes are TRBV25-1 and TRBJ2-5; TCRdb calls TRBD1, which cannot be checked without DNA. This CDR3 region has 17 residues. CDR1 and CDR2 (germline): MGHDK, SYGVNS. CDR3 protein: CASSEYLSGDPQETQYF. Combining the CDR3 with reference TRBV25-1 and TRBJ2-5 gives the whole variable domain EADIYQTPRYLVIGTGKKITLECSQTMGHDKMYWYQQDPGMELHLIHYSYGVNSTEKGDLSSESTVSRIRTEHFPLTLESARPSHTSQYLCASSEYLSGDPQETQYFGPGTRLLVL.

The J gene is TRBJ2-4, the V gene TRBV29-1; TCRdb's assignment of TRBD1 cannot be checked, as there is no DNA. The CDR3 spans 14 residues. Germline CDR1 is SQVTM and CDR2 is ANQGSEA. This CDR3 reads CSVEVVSPLNIQYF.

The V gene is TRBV20-1, the J gene TRBJ2-4; TCRdb proposes TRBD2, but this gene call is untestable without DNA. Germline CDR1 is DFQATT and CDR2 is SNEGSKA (reference sequence). The CDR3 consists of 15 residues. CDR3 sequence reads: CSAASGPLAKNIQYF.